The clone carrying this T cell receptor beta chain was seen more than once but under ten times. Study processing details: Reference gene primers were amplified, and this amplification served to estimate nucleated cell counts. The assay was immunoSEQ multiplex PCR, and TCRdb's table has in-frame clones only and misses some. D and trimming come from the DNA, and the V and J calls and clone size come from that table. The repertoire holds some 180,000 clones, around 80% seen once, with roughly an eighth in the top ten. The entry originates in a study of blood T cell repertoires in COVID-19. Germline V CDR1 and CDR2: GTSNPN, SVGIG (reference sequence). The CDR3 extends over 16 amino acids. The junction had 10 bases not matched to a gene; V was cut back by 1 base and J by 7 bases. All exposed participants met a person with COVID-19 within 2 weeks before entering the study.

The V gene is TRBV30, the J gene TRBJ1-6, with TRBD1 matching 7 bases. Specimen: PBMCs or T cells enriched from blood (not recorded which). This clonotype was sampled from a man in his 60s who had been exposed to COVID-19. This CDR3 is CAWSDLTGVLNSPLHF. CDR3 coding DNA: TGTGCCTGGAGTGATCTTACAGGGGTCTTGAATTCACCCCTCCACTTT.